This T cell receptor (beta chain) is drawn from a study of T cell changes during pregnancy in multiple sclerosis. TCRdb's table, derived via immunoSEQ multiplex PCR, lists solely in-frame clones and lacks some. This table has about 76,000 clones, roughly 93% appearing once. Germline CDR1 is LNHDA and CDR2 is SQIVND (reference sequence). Losses at the gene ends were 0 bases for V and 4 bases for J; bases not matched to a gene: 9. The CDR3 spans 17 residues. The material was peripheral blood, obtained in the second trimester of pregnancy. This chain links TRBV19 with TRBJ2-3; TRBD2 matches 8 bases. The source is a female donor with multiple sclerosis, enrolled in a pregnancy study. Here the CDR3 reads CASSIENWRGASDTQYF. The CDR3 DNA sequence: TGTGCCAGTAGTATAGAAAATTGGCGGGGGGCCTCAGATACGCAGTATTTT. Full variable domain (rest looked up from reference TRBV19 and TRBJ2-3): DGGITQSPKYLFRKEGQNVTLSCEQNLNHDAMYWYRQDPGQGLRLIYYSQIVNDFQKGDIAEGYSVSREKKESFPLTVTSAQKNPTAFYLCASSIENWRGASDTQYFGPGTRLTVL.